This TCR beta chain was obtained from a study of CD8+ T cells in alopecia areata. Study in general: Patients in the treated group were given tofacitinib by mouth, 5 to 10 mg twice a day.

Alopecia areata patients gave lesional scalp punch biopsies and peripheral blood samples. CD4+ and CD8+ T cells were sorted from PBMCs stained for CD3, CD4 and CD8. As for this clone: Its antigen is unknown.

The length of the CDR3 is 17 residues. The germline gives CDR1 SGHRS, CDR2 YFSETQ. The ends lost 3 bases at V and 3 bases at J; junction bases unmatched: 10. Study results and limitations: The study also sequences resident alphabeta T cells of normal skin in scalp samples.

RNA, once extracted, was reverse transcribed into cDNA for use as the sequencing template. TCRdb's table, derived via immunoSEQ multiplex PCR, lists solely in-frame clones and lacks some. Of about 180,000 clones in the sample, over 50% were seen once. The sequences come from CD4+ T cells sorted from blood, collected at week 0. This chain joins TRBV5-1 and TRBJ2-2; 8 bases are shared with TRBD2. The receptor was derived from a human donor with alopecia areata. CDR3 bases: TGCGCCAGCAGCTCGTCCGAGCGGGGGCCATACACCGGGGAGCTGTTTTTT. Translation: CASSSSERGPYTGELFF.